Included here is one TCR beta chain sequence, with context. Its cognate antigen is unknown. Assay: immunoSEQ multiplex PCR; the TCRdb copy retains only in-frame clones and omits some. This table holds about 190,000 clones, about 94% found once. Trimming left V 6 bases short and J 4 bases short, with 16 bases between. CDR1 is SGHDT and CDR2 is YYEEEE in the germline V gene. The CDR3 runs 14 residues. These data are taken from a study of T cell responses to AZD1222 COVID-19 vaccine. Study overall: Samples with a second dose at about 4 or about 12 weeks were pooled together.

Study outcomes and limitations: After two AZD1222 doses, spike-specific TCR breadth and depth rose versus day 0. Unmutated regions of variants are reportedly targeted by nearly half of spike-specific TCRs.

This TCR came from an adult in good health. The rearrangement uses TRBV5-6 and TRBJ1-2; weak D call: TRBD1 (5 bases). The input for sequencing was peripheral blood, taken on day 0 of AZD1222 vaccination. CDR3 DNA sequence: TGTGCCAGCACCCCCTCGGGACGAAGCTATGGCTACACCTTC. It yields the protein CASTPSGRSYGYTF.